The 28 T cell receptor beta chains presented below share a single source sample, sequenced in a study of cytomegalovirus exposure and HLA in healthy donors. 60 Vbeta and 13 Jbeta primers were used in PCR. Using immunoSEQ multiplex PCR, the repertoire was profiled, and TCRdb retains in-frame clones only, with some absent. Of 250,000 to 350,000 clones listed, approximately 70% were seen once; the top ten hold roughly 2.4%. The sequenced material came from PBMCs. Receptor source: a female donor in good health and CMV-seronegative.

The chain joins TRBV2 to TRBJ2-3, with D possibly being TRBD2 (6 bases). Germline V gene lookup returns CDR1 SNHLY and CDR2 FYNNEI. V was cut by 6 bases and J by 0 bases, with 10 bases left in between. The CDR3 length is 14 residues. The CDR3 is CASRRLVSTDTQYF. CDR3 bases: TGTGCCAGCAGAAGACTAGTTAGCACAGATACGCAGTATTTT.

With respect to this clone: Other DNA sequences in this specimen translate into the identical CDR3. This chain uses TRBV20-1 with TRBJ2-7; D unresolved. This CDR3 contains 11 residues. Germline V gives CDR1 DFQATT, CDR2 SNEGSKA (reference sequence). Deletions cut 3 bases from V and 3 bases from J, with 6 bases between. The CDR3 spells CSASPGYEQYF. The CDR3 DNA is TGCAGTGCTAGCCCAGGCTACGAGCAGTACTTC.

The chain recombines TRBV6-6 with TRBJ2-7; D is ambiguous. Germline V lookup: CDR1 MNHNY, CDR2 SVGAGI (reference sequence). The CDR3 contains 13 residues. Trimming pared 2 bases from V and 0 bases from J, leaving 5 bases between. The CDR3 region is CASSYPSSYEQYF. The CDR3, as DNA: TGTGCCAGCAGTTACCCCTCCTCCTACGAGCAGTACTTC.

The chain joins TRBV19 to TRBJ1-4; D is possibly TRBD1 (5 bases). Trimming shortened V by 11 bases and J by 0 bases, and 16 bases separated the two germline ends. This CDR3 region has 15 residues. Germline CDR1 reads LNHDA; CDR2 reads SQIVND (reference sequence). The CDR3 loop reads CACARSRATNEKLFF. The DNA of the CDR3 is TGTGCCTGTGCACGGTCCAGGGCAACTAATGAAAAACTGTTTTTT.

The CDR3 nucleotides read TGTGCCAGCGGAGAACAGGGGGGGTTCCTTCTAATTCAGCCCCAGCATTTT. Protein: CASGEQGGFLLIQPQHF. The chain uses TRBV7-8 and TRBJ1-5, with 8 bases identical to TRBD1. This CDR3 has 17 amino acids. The germline CDR1 and CDR2 sequences are SGHVS and FQNEAQ. After removal of 8 bases from V and 6 bases from J, the junction contained 18 bases not matched to a gene.

V usage is TRBV7-9 and J usage is TRBJ1-2, with 9 bases fitting TRBD1. V dropped 5 bases and J dropped 4; count of bases not matched to a gene: 17. CDR1 and CDR2 (germline): SEHNR, FQNEAQ (reference sequence). This CDR3 is built from 18 residues. CDR3: CASSQRGQGSFLSYGYTF. The CDR3, as DNA: TGTGCCAGCAGCCAAAGGGGACAGGGTTCCTTCCTGAGCTATGGCTACACCTTC.

The genes are TRBV27 and TRBJ2-1; TRBD1 might be the D (5 bases). Germline assignment: CDR1 MNHEY and CDR2 SMNVEV (reference sequence). The ends were cut back, 2 bases at V and 7 bases at J, with 12 bases in the middle. This CDR3 contains 14 residues. The CDR3 loop reads CASSLQGPRNEQFF. In DNA form, the CDR3 reads TGTGCCAGCAGTTTACAGGGTCCGAGGAATGAGCAGTTCTTC.

The rearrangement joins TRBV6-4 to TRBJ2-5; 9 positions match TRBD2. The CDR3 loop spans 15 amino acids. CDR1 and CDR2 from the germline V gene are MRHNA and SNTAGT. Losses at the gene ends were 6 bases for V and 0 bases for J; bases not matched to a gene: 5. The DNA for the CDR3 is TGTGCCAGCAGCCTATCTAGCGGGGACCAAGAGACCCAGTACTTC. This sequence encodes CASSLSSGDQETQYF.

This chain joins TRBV11-2 and TRBJ2-1; TRBD2 matches at 10 bases. CDR3 length: 19 residues. Germline CDR1 SGHAT, CDR2 FQNNGV. Trimming cost V 7 bases and J 5 bases; bases outside gene matches: 20. The CDR3: CASTVGLAATWSPHNEQFF. CDR3 bases: TGTGCCAGCACCGTCGGACTAGCGGCAACATGGTCCCCCCACAATGAGCAGTTCTTC.

The V and J genes are TRBV6-5 and TRBJ1-1; D is perhaps TRBD1 (6 bases). The germline V and J ends were trimmed by 2 bases and 4 bases, with 11 bases remaining between them. Germline V gene lookup returns CDR1 MNHEY and CDR2 SVGAGI. The CDR3 is 14 amino acids. The CDR3 nucleotides are TGTGCCAGCAGTTACGGAGGGGGGGGCACTGAAGCTTTCTTT. It is translated as CASSYGGGGTEAFF.

The V call is TRBV20-1, the J call TRBJ2-5; D not certain. The CDR3 covers 10 residues. Germline assignment: CDR1 DFQATT and CDR2 SNEGSKA (reference sequence). The V end was cut by 5 bases, the J end by 7 bases, with 8 bases between. CDR3 in amino acids: CSAPARTQYF. The CDR3 bases are TGCAGTGCTCCCGCGCGGACCCAGTACTTC.

This chain uses TRBV5-8 with TRBJ2-1; a possible D gene is TRBD2 (7 bases). CDR3 length: 14 amino acids. Germline loops: CDR1 SGHTS, CDR2 YDEGEE. Trimming removed 2 bases from V and 8 bases from J, with 14 bases in between. The CDR3 DNA reads TGTGCCAGCAGCTTAAGGGGGGGGTACGATGAGCAGTTCTTC. It encodes CASSLRGGYDEQFF.

CDR3 sequence: CATSGDYTIRDTQYF. In DNA, the CDR3 is TGTGCCACCTCCGGGGACTACACCATTAGAGATACGCAGTATTTT. The rearrangement links TRBV25-1 to TRBJ2-3; TRBD2 agrees at 7 bases. This CDR3 contains 15 residues. Germline CDR1 is MGHDK and CDR2 is SYGVNS. Losses at the gene ends were 10 bases for V and 5 bases for J; bases not matched to a gene: 15.

The V and J genes are TRBV9 and TRBJ1-4, with D possibly TRBD1 on 5 matching bases. Germline values: CDR1 SGDLS, CDR2 YYNGEE. The V and J ends lost 4 bases and 5 bases respectively, with 21 bases between them. The CDR3 spans 17 residues. In DNA form, the CDR3 reads TGTGCCAGCAGCCCCCGTCCAGGGTCTTTATCGAATGAAAAACTGTTTTTT. This gives the protein CASSPRPGSLSNEKLFF.

The chain employs TRBV28 and TRBJ1-2; possible D gene TRBD1, 6 bases. Trimming took 5 bases from V and 8 from J, leaving 15 bases between them. The CDR3 contains 13 residues. Germline values: CDR1 MDHEN, CDR2 SYDVKM. The CDR3 loop is CASSQDRWGGYTF. The CDR3 coding sequence is TGTGCCAGCAGTCAAGACAGGTGGGGGGGCTACACCTTC.

This clone was counted a few times. This chain joins TRBV6-6 and TRBJ1-2; weak D call: TRBD1 (6 bases). V was cut by 6 bases and J by 2 bases, with 10 bases left in between. Germline CDR1 and CDR2: MNHNY and SVGAGI (reference sequence). The CDR3 consists of 13 residues. The CDR3 DNA is TGTGCCAGCAGCCCAACAGGGAACTATGGCTACACCTTC. Residues: CASSPTGNYGYTF.

The J gene is TRBJ2-3, the V gene TRBV4-1, with D possibly TRBD2 on 6 matching bases. This CDR3 has 14 residues. Trimming cost V 0 bases and J 4 bases, with 8 bases left between them. CDR1 MGHRA and CDR2 YSYEKL come from the germline V gene. CDR3 nucleotide sequence: TGCGCCAGCAGCCAAGATACGGGGGCAGATACGCAGTATTTT. Its protein product is CASSQDTGADTQYF.

CDR3 sequence: CASSYGSAEGLYNEQFF. CDR3 in DNA: TGTGCCAGCAGTTACGGTTCTGCGGAGGGCCTATACAATGAGCAGTTCTTC. The rearrangement joins TRBV27 to TRBJ2-1, with D possibly being TRBD2 (6 bases). Per germline, CDR1 MNHEY and CDR2 SMNVEV (reference sequence). Trimming pared 4 bases from V and 4 bases from J, leaving 20 bases between. CDR3 size: 17 residues.

The rearrangement links TRBV19 to TRBJ2-2; D is unclear. The CDR3 consists of 13 residues. Per the germline V gene, CDR1 is LNHDA and CDR2 is SQIVND (reference sequence). V was clipped by 1 base and J by 3 bases, with 3 bases between them. DNA of the CDR3: TGTGCCAGTAGTATAGTATACACCGGGGAGCTGTTTTTT. Protein: CASSIVYTGELFF.

The chain recombines TRBV5-4 with TRBJ2-2; TRBD2 is a possible D gene (6 bases). In germline, CDR1 is SGHNT, CDR2 YYREEE (reference sequence). The CDR3 covers 13 residues. With 7 bases removed from V and 5 bases from J, the gap between germline ends came to 12 bases. The CDR3 reads CASAREPTGELFF. In nucleotides, the CDR3 is TGTGCCAGCGCACGGGAGCCTACCGGGGAGCTGTTTTTT.

CDR3 sequence reads: CASSQSLSAGAGDTQYF. In DNA, the CDR3 is TGCGCCAGCAGTCAATCTTTGTCGGCGGGAGCTGGAGATACGCAGTATTTT. This sequence joins TRBV23-1 and TRBJ2-3; 7 bases match TRBD2. TRBV23-1 is treated as an ORF (open reading frame) with a function not yet certain. CDR3 size: 17 residues. V was clipped by 0 bases and J by 5 bases; unmatched bases: 11.

This clone was observed a handful of times. V gene TRBV28 combines with J gene TRBJ1-1; no definite D call. CDR1 and CDR2 (germline): MDHEN, SYDVKM. Between the trimmed V and J ends, which lost 7 bases and 9 bases, there was a span of 18 bases. The CDR3 runs 13 residues. The DNA for the CDR3 is TGTGCCAGCACGGCACAGTTCGCATTAAAAGCTTTCTTT. Amino acid sequence: CASTAQFALKAFF.

V gene TRBV7-2 combines with J gene TRBJ2-4, with 7 bases aligning to TRBD1. Germline assignment: CDR1 SGHTA and CDR2 FQGNSA. The ends lost 2 bases at V and 3 bases at J; junction bases unmatched: 7. CDR3 length: 16 amino acids. In DNA, the CDR3 is TGTGCCAGCAGCTTAAGGACAGGAATTCTCAAAAACATTCAGTACTTC. This translates into CASSLRTGILKNIQYF. The full variable domain, rest sourced from reference TRBV7-2 and TRBJ2-4, is GAGVSQSPSNKVTEKGKDVELRCDPISGHTALYWYRQSLGQGLEFLIYFQGNSAPDKSGLPSDRFSAERTGGSVSTLTIQRTQQEDSAVYLCASSLRTGILKNIQYFGAGTRLSVL.

The chain links TRBV6-1 to TRBJ2-2; D remains ambiguous. Germline V gives CDR1 MNHNS, CDR2 SASEGT. V gave up 0 bases and J gave up 6 bases, with 11 bases separating them. CDR3 length equals 15 residues. The chain's CDR3 is CASSEALPGAGELFF. DNA of the CDR3: TGTGCCAGCAGTGAAGCGCTTCCGGGTGCCGGGGAGCTGTTTTTT.

This chain joins TRBV28 and TRBJ1-6; D call uncertain. The ends were cut back, 6 bases at V and 9 bases at J, with 18 bases in the middle. The germline gives CDR1 MDHEN, CDR2 SYDVKM. The CDR3 has 15 amino acids. CDR3 sequence: CASSFLVPAGSPLHF. In DNA form, the CDR3 reads TGTGCCAGCAGCTTCCTCGTCCCAGCGGGTTCACCCCTCCACTTT.

The chain carries TRBV11-3 and TRBJ2-1, with D unclear. This CDR3 contains 13 residues. Trimming took 1 base from V and 8 from J, leaving 9 bases between them. The V gene's germline CDR1 is SGHNT and CDR2 YENEEA. CDR3 DNA: TGTGCCAGCAGCTTAGGGCGGAGCGATGAGCAGTTCTTC. Its protein is CASSLGRSDEQFF. The complete variable domain, with remaining parts taken from reference TRBV11-3 and TRBJ2-1, reads EAGVVQSPRYKIIEKKQPVAFWCNPISGHNTLYWYLQNLGQGPELLIRYENEEAVDDSQLPKDRFSAERLKGVDSTLKIQPAELGDSAVYLCASSLGRSDEQFFGPGTRLTVL.

This chain uses TRBV5-1 with TRBJ2-1; D may be TRBD1 (5 bases). Looked up from germline, CDR1 is SGHRS and CDR2 is YFSETQ. Between the trimmed V and J ends, which lost 5 bases and 2 bases, there was a span of 5 bases. This CDR3 is built from 12 residues. The CDR3 DNA sequence: TGCGCCAGCAGACAGGCCTACAATGAGCAGTTCTTC. Residues: CASRQAYNEQFF.

The chain combines TRBV7-2 with TRBJ2-5; D gene uncertain. The last part of the DNA fits TRBJ2-7 better; the J call may be wrong. The CDR3 loop spans 14 amino acids. Germline-derived CDR1 and CDR2 are SGHTA and FQGNSA. CDR3 sequence: CASSPRRTSYEQYF. CDR3 in DNA: TGTGCCAGCAGCCCCAGGCGTACCTCCTACGAGCAGTACTTC.